The 20 T cell receptor beta chains presented below share a single source sample, sequenced in a study of blood T cell repertoires in COVID-19. Libraries were prepared by immunoSEQ multiplex PCR; TCRdb keeps only in-frame clonotypes and omits some of them. The sample shows about 99,000 clones, about nine tenths of them seen only once. The sequencing input was peripheral blood. The receptors were gathered from a man between 50 and 59 years old with acute or convalescent COVID-19.

This clone appeared a few times. This rearrangement joins TRBV3-1 (or the pseudogene TRBV3-2) to TRBJ1-3, with TRBD1 identical over 9 bases. The CDR3 spans 16 residues. Germline lookup yields CDR1 LGHDT and CDR2 YNNKEL (reference sequence). The V segment lost 3 bases and the J segment 4 bases; nucleotides outside the gene matches: 7. The CDR3 loop is CASSHRDRVPGNTIYF. CDR3 DNA sequence: TGTGCCAGCAGCCACCGGGACAGGGTGCCCGGAAACACCATATATTTT.

Concerning this clone: At one end, the junction sequence differs from germline, possibly due to a read error. The chain employs TRBV28 and TRBJ1-1; perhaps TRBD1 as D (5 bases). CDR1 is MDHEN, CDR2 SYDVKM, per germline. The CDR3 is 13 amino acids. CDR3 coding DNA: TGTACCAGCAAGGCGGGGGGGGGCACTGAAGCTTTCTTT. Amino acid sequence: CTSKAGGGTEAFF.

The CDR3 DNA reads TGTGCCAGCAGCTTTTCCCCCGTGACACAATTGGGCTATGGCTACACCTTC. Protein: CASSFSPVTQLGYGYTF. The chain has TRBV5-5 and TRBJ1-2; no reliable D call. The V gene lost 2 bases and the J gene lost 4 bases, with 21 bases spanning the gap. CDR3 size: 17 residues. Per the germline V gene, CDR1 is SGHKS and CDR2 is YYEKEE (reference sequence).

This clone was seen more than once but under ten times. The chain uses TRBV10-2 and TRBJ2-4, with D uncertain. This CDR3 region has 17 residues. The germline V gene encodes CDR1 WSHSY and CDR2 SAAADI. Trimming left V 2 bases short and J 0 bases short, with 14 bases between. The CDR3 loop is CASSETVFWLAKNIQYF. For the CDR3, the DNA is TGCGCCAGCAGTGAGACAGTTTTTTGGTTAGCCAAAAACATTCAGTACTTC.

The rearrangement links TRBV7-8 to TRBJ2-2; 8 nucleotides line up with TRBD2. The CDR3 sequence is 17 residues long. The germline V gene encodes CDR1 SGHVS and CDR2 FQNEAQ. Losses at the gene ends were 3 bases for V and 0 bases for J; bases not matched to a gene: 6. The CDR3: CASSFPISGANTGELFF. The CDR3 nucleotides read TGTGCCAGCAGCTTCCCCATTAGCGGGGCGAACACCGGGGAGCTGTTTTTT. Looking up the rest from reference TRBV7-8 and TRBJ2-2 gives the full variable domain: GAGVSQSPRYKVAKRGQDVALRCDPISGHVSLFWYQQALGQGPEFLTYFQNEAQLDKSGLPSDRFFAERPEGSVSTLKIQRTQQEDSAVYLCASSFPISGANTGELFFGEGSRLTVL.

This rearrangement joins TRBV14 to TRBJ2-1; 12 bases are shared with TRBD2. CDR3 length: 15 amino acids. The junction had 3 bases not matched to a gene; V was cut back by 5 bases and J by 4 bases. Germline V CDR1 and CDR2: SGHDN, FVKESK. The DNA for the CDR3 is TGTGCCAGCAGCTCCACTAGCGGGGGGTACAATGAGCAGTTCTTC. Translating gives CASSSTSGGYNEQFF.

This sequence joins TRBV9 and TRBJ1-2; D gene unclear. The CDR3 extends over 13 amino acids. In germline, CDR1 is SGDLS, CDR2 YYNGEE. Between the trimmed V and J ends, which lost 3 bases and 8 bases, there was a span of 14 bases. The CDR3, as DNA: TGTGCCAGCAGCGGTACGGGGATACCAGGCTACACCTTC. As protein: CASSGTGIPGYTF.

The chain combines TRBV30 with TRBJ1-5; 7 bases are a match to TRBD1. The CDR3 consists of 15 residues. V was clipped by 5 bases and J by 0 bases; unmatched bases: 7. Per germline, CDR1 GTSNPN and CDR2 SVGIG (reference sequence). CDR3: CAWSQGRYSNQPQHF. Here the CDR3 DNA reads TGTGCCTGGTCACAGGGGCGTTATAGCAATCAGCCCCAGCATTTT.

This chain links TRBV6-5 with TRBJ2-7; TRBD1 is a possible D gene (5 bases). The CDR3 is 15 residues long. The germline CDR1 and CDR2 sequences are MNHEY and SVGAGI. Between the trimmed V and J ends, which lost 4 bases and 0 bases, there was a span of 13 bases. The CDR3: CASSSARVSSYEQYF. The DNA for the CDR3 is TGTGCCAGCAGTTCAGCCAGGGTCAGCTCCTACGAGCAGTACTTC.

This clone showed up just once. V is TRBV10-3 and J is TRBJ2-3, with TRBD2 matching over 7 bases. Trimming removed 5 bases from V and 2 bases from J; junction bases left unmatched: 4. CDR1 and CDR2 (germline): ENHRY, SYGVKD. The CDR3 has 14 amino acids. The CDR3 loop reads CAISLGTNTDTQYF. DNA for the CDR3: TGTGCCATCAGTTTAGGGACTAACACAGATACGCAGTATTTT.

The chain joins TRBV12-3 or TRBV12-4 to TRBJ1-2; no firm D call. Deletions cut 6 bases from V and 4 bases from J, with 9 bases between. This CDR3 spans 12 amino acids. The CDR3 coding sequence is TGTGCCAGCAGCCTGGCGGGCTATGGCTACACCTTC. Amino acids: CASSLAGYGYTF.

This sequence joins TRBV10-1 and TRBJ2-3; D perhaps matches TRBD1 (6 bases). CDR3 length: 16 residues. Germline V gene data show CDR1 as WNHNN and CDR2 as SYGVQD (reference sequence). The ends were cut back, 0 bases at V and 3 bases at J, with 13 bases in the middle. Here the CDR3 reads CASSESLGTRTDTQYF. The CDR3 DNA is TGCGCCAGCAGTGAGTCATTAGGGACACGGACAGATACGCAGTATTTT.

This clone was seen a few times. V is TRBV12-5 and J is TRBJ2-7; 8 bases match TRBD1. After removal of 1 base from V and 6 bases from J, the junction contained 5 bases not matched to a gene. Germline CDR1 LGHNT, CDR2 FRNRAP. This CDR3 spans 14 amino acids. In DNA form, the CDR3 reads TGTGCTAGTGGTTTGGGACAGGGGCTTTCCGAGCAGTACTTC. It is translated as CASGLGQGLSEQYF. The whole variable domain, filled in from reference TRBV12-5 and TRBJ2-7, reads DARVTQTPRHKVTEMGQEVTMRCQPILGHNTVFWYRQTMMQGLELLAYFRNRAPLDDSGMPKDRFSAEMPDATLATLKIQPSEPRDSAVYFCASGLGQGLSEQYFGPGTRLTVT.

V and J are TRBV27 and TRBJ2-2, with 12 bases aligning to TRBD2. V gave up 5 bases and J gave up 0 bases; unmatched junction bases: 10. The CDR3 length is 19 residues. Germline values: CDR1 MNHEY, CDR2 SMNVEV (reference sequence). The CDR3, as DNA: TGTGCCAGCAGTCCACAAAGTCTAGCGGGAGGGGCGAACACCGGGGAGCTGTTTTTT. It is translated as CASSPQSLAGGANTGELFF.

The rearrangement links TRBV28 to TRBJ1-5; TRBD1 agrees at 8 bases. Germline trimming cut 7 bases from V and 6 bases from J; bases unmatched to any gene: 8. From germline, CDR1 is MDHEN and CDR2 SYDVKM. This CDR3 contains 14 residues. CDR3 in DNA: TGTGCCAGCATATCAGGGGGCTCGGGTCAGCCCCAGCATTTT. Encoded protein: CASISGGSGQPQHF.

The chain combines TRBV2 with TRBJ2-7; 7 bases match TRBD1. The CDR3 consists of 15 residues. From germline, CDR1 is SNHLY and CDR2 FYNNEI. Trimming took 5 bases from V and 0 from J; bases not matched to a gene: 7. CDR3 bases: TGTGCCAGCAGTCACGGGACAGCAAGCTCCTACGAGCAGTACTTC. Protein product: CASSHGTASSYEQYF.

The rearrangement links TRBV2 to TRBJ2-5; D possibly corresponds to TRBD1 (6 bases). Germline loops: CDR1 SNHLY, CDR2 FYNNEI. CDR3 length: 13 amino acids. The V end was cut by 6 bases, the J end by 0 bases, with 8 bases between. CDR3 protein: CASRDRNQETQYF. CDR3 coding DNA: TGTGCCAGCAGGGACAGAAACCAAGAGACCCAGTACTTC.

This rearrangement joins TRBV7-6 to TRBJ2-1, with D possibly TRBD2 on 6 matching bases. From germline, CDR1 is SGHVS and CDR2 FNYEAQ. CDR3 size: 16 residues. V was pared by 5 bases and J by 5 bases, with 19 bases between. The CDR3 loop is CASSGGSRDADNEQFF. The CDR3 DNA reads as TGTGCCAGCAGCGGGGGGTCCCGGGACGCAGACAATGAGCAGTTCTTC.

V is TRBV14 and J is TRBJ2-7; maybe TRBD2 (6 bases). The CDR3 has 15 amino acids. Germline CDR1 reads SGHDN; CDR2 reads FVKESK. Trimming stripped 2 bases from V and 5 bases from J, with 16 bases between. Here the CDR3 reads CASSQPPGGGHEQYF. The CDR3 bases are TGTGCCAGCAGCCAACCTCCCGGGGGTGGCCACGAGCAGTACTTC.

Only a few counts were recorded for this clone. The V gene is TRBV2, the J gene TRBJ2-5, with 10 nucleotides matching TRBD1. V dropped 6 bases and J dropped 3; count of bases not matched to a gene: 10. The germline CDR1 and CDR2 sequences are SNHLY and FYNNEI. This CDR3 has 16 amino acids. The CDR3 protein is CASRLGDRGGKETQYF. As DNA, the CDR3 is TGTGCCAGCAGGTTAGGGGACAGGGGAGGAAAAGAGACCCAGTACTTC.